This T cell receptor beta chain was sequenced for a study of blood T cell repertoires in COVID-19. Germline values: CDR1 SGDLS, CDR2 YYNGEE. With 4 bases removed from V and 5 bases from J, the gap between germline ends came to 9 bases. The CDR3 is 13 amino acids. Assay: immunoSEQ multiplex PCR; the TCRdb copy retains only in-frame clones and omits some. This sample has fewer than 200,000 clones, with around 90% found just once. This rearrangement joins TRBV9 to TRBJ2-2; D might be TRBD2 (6 bases). The receptor's source is a woman older than 75 with COVID-19, enrolled during active disease. Specimen: peripheral blood. The CDR3 nucleotides read TGTGCCAGCAGCCCGGCGGGGACCGGGGAGCTGTTTTTT. Translated: CASSPAGTGELFF.